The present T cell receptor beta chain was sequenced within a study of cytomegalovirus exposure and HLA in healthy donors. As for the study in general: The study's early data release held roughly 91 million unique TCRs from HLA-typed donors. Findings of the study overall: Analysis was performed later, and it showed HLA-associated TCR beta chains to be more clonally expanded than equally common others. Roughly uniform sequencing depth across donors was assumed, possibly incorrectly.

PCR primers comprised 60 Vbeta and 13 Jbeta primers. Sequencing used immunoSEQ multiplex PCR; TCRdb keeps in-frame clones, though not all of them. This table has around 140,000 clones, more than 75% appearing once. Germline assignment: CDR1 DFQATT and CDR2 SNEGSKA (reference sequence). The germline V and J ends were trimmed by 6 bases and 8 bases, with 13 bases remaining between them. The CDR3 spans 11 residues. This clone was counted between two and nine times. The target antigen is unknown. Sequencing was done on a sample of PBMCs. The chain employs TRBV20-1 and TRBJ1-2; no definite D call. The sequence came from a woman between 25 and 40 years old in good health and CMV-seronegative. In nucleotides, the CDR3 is TGCAGTGCGGCGAGCGGAGGCGGCTACACCTTC. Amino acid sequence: CSAASGGGYTF.